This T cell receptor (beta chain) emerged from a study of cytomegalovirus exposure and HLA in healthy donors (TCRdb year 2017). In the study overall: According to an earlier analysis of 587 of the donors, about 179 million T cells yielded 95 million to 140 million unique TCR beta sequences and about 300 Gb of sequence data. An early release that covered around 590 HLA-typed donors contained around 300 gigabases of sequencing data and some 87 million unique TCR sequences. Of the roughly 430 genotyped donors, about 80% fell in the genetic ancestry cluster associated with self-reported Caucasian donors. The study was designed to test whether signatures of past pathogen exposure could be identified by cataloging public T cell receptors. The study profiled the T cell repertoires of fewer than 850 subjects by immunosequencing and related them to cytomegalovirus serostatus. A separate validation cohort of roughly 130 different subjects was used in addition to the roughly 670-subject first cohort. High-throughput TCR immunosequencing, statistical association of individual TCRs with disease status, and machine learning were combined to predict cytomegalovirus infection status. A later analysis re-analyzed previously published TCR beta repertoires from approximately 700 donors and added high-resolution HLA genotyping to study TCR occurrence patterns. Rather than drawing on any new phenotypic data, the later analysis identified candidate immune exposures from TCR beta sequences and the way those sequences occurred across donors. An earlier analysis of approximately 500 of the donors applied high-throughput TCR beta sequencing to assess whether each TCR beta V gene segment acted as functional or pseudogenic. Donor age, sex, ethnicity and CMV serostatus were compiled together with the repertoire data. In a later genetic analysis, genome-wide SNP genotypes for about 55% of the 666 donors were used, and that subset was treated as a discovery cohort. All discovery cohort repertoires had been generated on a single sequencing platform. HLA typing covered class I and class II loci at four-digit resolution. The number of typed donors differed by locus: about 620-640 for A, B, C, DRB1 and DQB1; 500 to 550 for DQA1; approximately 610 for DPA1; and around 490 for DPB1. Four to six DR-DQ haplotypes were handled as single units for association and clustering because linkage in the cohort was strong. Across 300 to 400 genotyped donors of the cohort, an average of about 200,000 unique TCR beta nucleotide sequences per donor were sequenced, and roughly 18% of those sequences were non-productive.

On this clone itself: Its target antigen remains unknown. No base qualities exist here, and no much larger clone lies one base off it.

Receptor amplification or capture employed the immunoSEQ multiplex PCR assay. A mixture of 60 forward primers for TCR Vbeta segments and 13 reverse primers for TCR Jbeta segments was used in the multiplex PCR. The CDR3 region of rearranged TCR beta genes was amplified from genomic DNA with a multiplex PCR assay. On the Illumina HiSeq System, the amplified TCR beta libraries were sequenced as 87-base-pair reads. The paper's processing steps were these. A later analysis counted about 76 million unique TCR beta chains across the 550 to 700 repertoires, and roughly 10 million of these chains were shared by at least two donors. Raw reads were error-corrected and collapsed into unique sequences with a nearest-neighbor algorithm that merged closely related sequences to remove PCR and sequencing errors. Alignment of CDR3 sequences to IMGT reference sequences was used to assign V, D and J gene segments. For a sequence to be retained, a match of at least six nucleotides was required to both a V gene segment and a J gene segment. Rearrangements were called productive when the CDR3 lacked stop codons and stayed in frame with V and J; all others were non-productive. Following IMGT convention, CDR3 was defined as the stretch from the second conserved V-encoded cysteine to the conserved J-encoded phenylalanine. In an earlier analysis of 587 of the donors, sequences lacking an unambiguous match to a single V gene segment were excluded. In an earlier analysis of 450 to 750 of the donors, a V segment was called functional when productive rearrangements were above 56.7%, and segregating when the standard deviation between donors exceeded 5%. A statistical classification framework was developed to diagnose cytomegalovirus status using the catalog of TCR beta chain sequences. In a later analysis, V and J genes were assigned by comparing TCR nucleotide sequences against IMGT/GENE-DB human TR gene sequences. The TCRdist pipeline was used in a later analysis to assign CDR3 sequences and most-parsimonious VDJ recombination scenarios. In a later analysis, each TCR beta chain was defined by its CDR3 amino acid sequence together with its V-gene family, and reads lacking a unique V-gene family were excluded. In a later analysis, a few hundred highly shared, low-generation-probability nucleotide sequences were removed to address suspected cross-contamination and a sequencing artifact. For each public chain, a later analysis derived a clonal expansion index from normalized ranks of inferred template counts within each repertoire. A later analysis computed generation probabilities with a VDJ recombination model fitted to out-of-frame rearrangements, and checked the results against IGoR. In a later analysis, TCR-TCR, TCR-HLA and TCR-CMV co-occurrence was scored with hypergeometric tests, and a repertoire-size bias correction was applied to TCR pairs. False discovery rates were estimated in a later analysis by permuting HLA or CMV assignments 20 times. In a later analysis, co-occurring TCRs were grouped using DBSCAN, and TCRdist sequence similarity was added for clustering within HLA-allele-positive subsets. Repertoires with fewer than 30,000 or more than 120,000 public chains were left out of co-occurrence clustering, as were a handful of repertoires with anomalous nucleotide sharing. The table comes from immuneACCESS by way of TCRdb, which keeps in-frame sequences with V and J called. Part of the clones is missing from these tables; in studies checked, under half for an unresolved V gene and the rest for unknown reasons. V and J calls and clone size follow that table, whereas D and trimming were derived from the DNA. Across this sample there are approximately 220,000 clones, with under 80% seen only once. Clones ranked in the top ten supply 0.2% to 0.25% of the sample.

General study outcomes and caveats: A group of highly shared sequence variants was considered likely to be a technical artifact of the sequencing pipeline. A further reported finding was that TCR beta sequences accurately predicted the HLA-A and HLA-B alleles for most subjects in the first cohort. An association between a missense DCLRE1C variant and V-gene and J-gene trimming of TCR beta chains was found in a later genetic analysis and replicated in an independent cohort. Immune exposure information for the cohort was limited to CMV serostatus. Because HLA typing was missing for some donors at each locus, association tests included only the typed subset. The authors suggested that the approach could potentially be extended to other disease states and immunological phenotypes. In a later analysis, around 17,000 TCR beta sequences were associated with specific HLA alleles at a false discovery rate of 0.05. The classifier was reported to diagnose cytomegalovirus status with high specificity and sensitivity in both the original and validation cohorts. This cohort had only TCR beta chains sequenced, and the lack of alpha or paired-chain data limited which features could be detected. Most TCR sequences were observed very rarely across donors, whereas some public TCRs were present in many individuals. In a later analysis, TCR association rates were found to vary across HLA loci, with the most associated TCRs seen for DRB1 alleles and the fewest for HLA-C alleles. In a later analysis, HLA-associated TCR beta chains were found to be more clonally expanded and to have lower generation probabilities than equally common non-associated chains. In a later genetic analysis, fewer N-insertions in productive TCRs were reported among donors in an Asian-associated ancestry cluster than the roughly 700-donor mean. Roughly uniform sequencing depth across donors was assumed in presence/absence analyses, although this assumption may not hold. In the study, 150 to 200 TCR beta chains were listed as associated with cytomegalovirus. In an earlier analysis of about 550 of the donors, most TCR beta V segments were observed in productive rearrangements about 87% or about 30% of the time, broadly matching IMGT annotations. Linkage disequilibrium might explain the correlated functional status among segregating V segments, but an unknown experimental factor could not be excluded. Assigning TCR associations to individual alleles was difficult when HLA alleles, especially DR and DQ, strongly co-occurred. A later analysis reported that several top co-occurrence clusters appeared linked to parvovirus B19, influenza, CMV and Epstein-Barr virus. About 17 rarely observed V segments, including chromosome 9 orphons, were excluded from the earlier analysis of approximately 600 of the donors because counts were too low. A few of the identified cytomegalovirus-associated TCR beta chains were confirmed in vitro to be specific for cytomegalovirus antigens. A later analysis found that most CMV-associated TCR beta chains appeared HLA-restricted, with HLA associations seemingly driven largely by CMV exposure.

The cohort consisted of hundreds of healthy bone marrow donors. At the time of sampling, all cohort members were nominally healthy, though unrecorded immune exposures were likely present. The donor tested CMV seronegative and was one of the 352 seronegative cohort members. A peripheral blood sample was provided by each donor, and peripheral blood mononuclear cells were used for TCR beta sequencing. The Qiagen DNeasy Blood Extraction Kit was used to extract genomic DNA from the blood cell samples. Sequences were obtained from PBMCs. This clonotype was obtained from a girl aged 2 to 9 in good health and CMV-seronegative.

The CDR3 region: CASSGTSGLEQFF. DNA sequence: TGCGCCAGCAGCGGGACTAGCGGGCTAGAGCAGTTCTTC. Rearrangement joined TRBV5-1 to TRBJ2-1; TRBD2 fits 12 bases in the junction. The germline V gene supplies CDR1 SGHRS and CDR2 YFSETQ. From cysteine to phenylalanine, the CDR3 is 13 amino acids long. This entry keeps only the CDR3 DNA: 39 bases, framed from base 1. Germline trimming: 4 bases from V, 10 bases from J; junction bases outside gene matches: 3.